These T cell receptor beta chains were read from a single sample in a study of cytomegalovirus exposure and HLA in healthy donors. TCRdb keeps only in-frame clones here, not all; method: immunoSEQ multiplex PCR. Of about 120,000 clones detected, 80% appear once; the ten largest clones hold more than 3%. The source material was PBMCs. The receptor source for this set is a male donor in good health and CMV-seronegative. CDR3s include the opening cysteine and the closing phenylalanine or tryptophan. D genes are given only for firm matches. Clone size appears in some rows only: once, few, many, or a class for an expanded clone.

cdr3_aa	cdr3_nt	d_call	clone_size	v_call	j_call
CASSLSGGGADTQYF	TGCGCCAGCAGCTTGTCTGGAGGGGGCGCAGATACGCAGTATTTT	-	-	TRBV5-1	TRBJ2-3
CASSESNIGELFF	TGCGCCAGCAGTGAGTCTAATATCGGGGAGCTGTTTTTT	-	few	TRBV10-1	TRBJ2-2
CASSLVQGRETQYF	TGCGCCAGCAGCTTGGTACAGGGACGAGAGACCCAGTACTTC	-	-	TRBV5-1	TRBJ2-5
CASSTVGGTGNYEQYF	TGTGCCAGCTCGACGGTAGGAGGGACAGGCAACTACGAGCAGTACTTC	TRBD1	-	TRBV18	TRBJ2-7
CASNTGTFNYEQYF	TGCGCCAGCAATACCGGGACTTTTAACTACGAGCAGTACTTC	-	-	TRBV5-1	TRBJ2-7
CASSPTWDRSTEQFF	TGTGCCAGCAGCCCTACTTGGGACAGAAGCACTGAGCAGTTCTTC	TRBD1	-	TRBV13	TRBJ2-1
CARVISPGLQYNEQFF	TGTGCCAGAGTTATTAGCCCGGGACTTCAGTACAATGAGCAGTTCTTC	-	-	TRBV2	TRBJ2-1
CASSLSGMNTEAFF	TGCGCCAGCAGCTTGTCAGGGATGAACACTGAAGCTTTCTTT	-	-	TRBV5-1	TRBJ1-1
CAISYVAGGQYEQYF	TGTGCCATCAGCTATGTAGCGGGGGGGCAATACGAGCAGTACTTC	TRBD2	-	TRBV10-3	TRBJ2-7
CASSLGIKSGVYEQYF	TGTGCCAGCAGCTTAGGGATAAAAAGCGGGGTCTACGAGCAGTACTTC	TRBD2	-	TRBV7-9	TRBJ2-7
CASSNRAGQPQHF	TGTGCCAGTAGTAACAGGGCTGGGCAGCCCCAGCATTTT	-	-	TRBV19	TRBJ1-5
CASSSADRQFEQYF	TGTGCCAGCAGTTCCGCGGACAGACAATTCGAGCAGTACTTC	-	-	TRBV6-5	TRBJ2-7
CASSYGGPGQPQHF	TGTGCCAGCAGTTACGGAGGCCCGGGGCAGCCCCAGCATTTT	-	-	TRBV6-5	TRBJ1-5
CASSPGSRGNEQFF	TGTGCCAGCAGCCCCGGGTCCAGAGGCAATGAGCAGTTCTTC	-	-	TRBV14	TRBJ2-1
CSVDSVNNEQFF	TGCAGCGTTGACAGCGTCAACAATGAGCAGTTCTTC	-	-	TRBV29-1	TRBJ2-1
CASSLEWSLGDTQYF	TGCGCCAGCAGCTTGGAATGGAGCCTCGGAGATACGCAGTATTTT	-	-	TRBV5-1	TRBJ2-3
CASSEGLAGIGELFF	TGTGCCAGCAGTGAGGGACTAGCGGGAATCGGGGAGCTGTTTTTT	TRBD2	-	TRBV25-1	TRBJ2-2
CASSQGLAGGPDTQYF	TGTGCCAGCAGCCAAGGACTAGCGGGAGGGCCAGATACGCAGTATTTT	TRBD2	-	TRBV4-2	TRBJ2-3
CASSLDRGSYEQYF	TGTGCCAGCAGCCTCGACAGGGGATCCTACGAGCAGTACTTC	TRBD1	-	TRBV6-5	TRBJ2-7
CASSLAGNTDTQYF	TGCGCCAGCAGCCTAGCGGGAAACACAGATACGCAGTATTTT	TRBD2	-	TRBV5-1	TRBJ2-3
CASRRTGGNSPLHF	TGTGCCAGCAGGCGGACAGGGGGAAATTCACCCCTCCACTTT	TRBD1	-	TRBV28	TRBJ1-6
CASSVGRDSKFTEAFF	TGTGCCAGCAGCGTAGGGAGGGACAGCAAATTCACTGAAGCTTTCTTT	TRBD1	-	TRBV9	TRBJ1-1
CAISEKGAGSNQPQHF	TGTGCCATCAGCGAAAAGGGGGCGGGGAGCAATCAGCCCCAGCATTTT	TRBD1	once	TRBV10-3	TRBJ1-5
CASSPGGAYNEQFF	TGTGCCAGCAGCCCCGGGGGGGCCTACAATGAACAGTTCTTC	TRBD2	-	TRBV7-8	TRBJ2-1
CASSPGQGHPYEQYF	TGTGCCAGCTCACCCGGACAGGGGCATCCCTACGAGCAGTACTTC	TRBD1	-	TRBV18	TRBJ2-7
CAWSPGLLNGGYTF	TGTGCCTGGAGTCCGGGACTCCTCAACGGTGGCTACACCTTC	-	-	TRBV30	TRBJ1-2
CASSPLTSGSSYNEQFF	TGTGCCAGCTCACCACTTACTAGCGGCAGCTCCTACAATGAGCAGTTCTTC	TRBD2	few	TRBV18	TRBJ2-1
CASSQEYYRGFYEQYF	TGCGCCAGCAGCCAAGAATATTACAGGGGATTCTACGAGCAGTACTTC	TRBD1	-	TRBV4-3	TRBJ2-7
CASSFRRDLTQYF	TGTGCCAGCAGTTTTAGGAGAGACCTAACGCAGTATTTT	-	-	TRBV27	TRBJ2-3
CATTERQGPGELFF	TGTGCCACAACCGAACGACAGGGGCCCGGGGAGCTGTTTTTT	TRBD1	-	TRBV28	TRBJ2-2
CSSSFGSETQYF	TGTTCCAGCAGCTTCGGGTCGGAGACCCAGTACTTC	-	-	TRBV7-9	TRBJ2-5
CASSTGGYSNQPQHF	TGTGCCAGCAGCACAGGGGGTTATAGCAATCAGCCCCAGCATTTT	TRBD1	-	TRBV28	TRBJ1-5
CASSLTTGYSYEQYF	TGCGCCAGCAGCCTGACGACTGGATACTCCTACGAGCAGTACTTC	-	-	TRBV4-3	TRBJ2-7
CAISDPAVRETQYF	TGTGCCATCAGTGACCCTGCCGTGCGAGAGACCCAGTACTTC	-	-	TRBV10-3	TRBJ2-5
CASSHKPRDTQYF	TGTGCCAGCAGTCATAAACCTAGAGATACGCAGTATTTT	-	-	TRBV7-2	TRBJ2-3
CASSPGRAGYEQYF	TGTGCCAGCAGTCCTGGGAGGGCCGGGTACGAGCAGTACTTC	TRBD2	-	TRBV6-6	TRBJ2-7
CASSPEGLANTEAFF	TGTGCCAGCAGCCCCGAAGGACTCGCGAACACTGAAGCTTTCTTT	-	-	TRBV7-9	TRBJ1-1
CASSGQGNTEAFF	TGTGCCAGCAGTGGACAGGGGAACACTGAAGCTTTCTTT	TRBD1	-	TRBV2	TRBJ1-1
CASSFTGGGEQFF	TGTGCCAGCAGCTTCACAGGGGGAGGTGAGCAGTTCTTC	TRBD1	-	TRBV9	TRBJ2-1
CSVEDVLGANVLTF	TGCAGCGTTGAAGATGTACTTGGGGCCAACGTCCTGACTTTC	-	-	TRBV29-1	TRBJ2-6
CASSPAQGATEAFF	TGTGCCAGTAGTCCCGCGCAGGGGGCCACTGAAGCTTTCTTT	TRBD1	-	TRBV19	TRBJ1-1
CASSAVRGTGSYEQYF	TGCGCCAGCAGTGCTGTCCGCGGCACAGGCTCCTACGAGCAGTACTTC	-	once	TRBV10-1	TRBJ2-7
CASSPRQPEAFF	TGTGCCAGCAGCCCAAGACAGCCAGAAGCTTTCTTT	-	-	TRBV13	TRBJ1-1
CAWSGHKFTF	TGTGCCTGGAGTGGACACAAGTTCACCTTC	-	-	TRBV30	TRBJ1-2
CASSRTGAGANVLTF	TGTGCCAGCAGCCGCACAGGGGCTGGGGCCAACGTCCTGACTTTC	TRBD1	-	TRBV6-6	TRBJ2-6
CASSVSRTGNTEASF	TGTGCCAGCAGTGTGTCTCGAACGGGGAACACTGAAGCTTCCTTT	-	-	TRBV6-1	TRBJ1-1
CASSSQKDRSGANGLTF	TGCGCCAGCAGCTCCCAAAAAGACAGGTCCGGGGCCAACGGCCTGACTTTC	-	-	TRBV5-1	TRBJ2-6
CASSAPGTIYEQYF	TGTGCCAGCAGCGCGCCCGGGACAATATACGAGCAGTACTTC	-	-	TRBV7-2	TRBJ2-7